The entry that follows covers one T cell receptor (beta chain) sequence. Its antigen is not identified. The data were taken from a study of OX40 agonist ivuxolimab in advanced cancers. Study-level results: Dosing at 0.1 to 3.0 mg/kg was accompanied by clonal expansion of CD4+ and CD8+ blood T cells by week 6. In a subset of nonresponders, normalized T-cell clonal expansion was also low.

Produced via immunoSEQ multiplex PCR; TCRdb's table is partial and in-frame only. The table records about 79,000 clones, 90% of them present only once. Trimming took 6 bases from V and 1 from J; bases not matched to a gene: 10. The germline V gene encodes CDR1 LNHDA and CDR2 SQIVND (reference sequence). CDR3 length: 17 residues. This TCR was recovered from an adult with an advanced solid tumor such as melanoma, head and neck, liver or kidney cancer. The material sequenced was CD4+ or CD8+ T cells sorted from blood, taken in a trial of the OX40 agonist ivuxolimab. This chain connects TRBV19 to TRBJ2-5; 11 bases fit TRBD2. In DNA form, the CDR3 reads TGTGCCAGTAGCCAAGGGGCTAGCGGGGGGCCCCAAGAGACCCAGTACTTC. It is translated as CASSQGASGGPQETQYF.